This T cell receptor (beta chain) was captured by sequencing in a study of regulatory T cells in long-lasting Graves disease. Study-wide results and caveats: Persistent patients shared 2,500 to 3,000 public clonotypes among themselves. Newly diagnosed patients shared fewer, at more than 750. Favored usage of TRBV28, TRBJ1-2 and TRBJ2-5 was recorded in persistent disease.

The CDR3 spans 14 residues. V shed 0 bases, J shed 5 bases, and the junction held 4 bases outside the gene matches. Germline CDR1 SGHRS, CDR2 YFSETQ. Arm-PCR of CDR3 regions and iRepertoire HTBI primers were used to build TCR beta libraries. TCRdb analysed the multiplex PCR reads with MiXCR anew, one entry per CDR3 protein. Here the sample spans roughly 320,000 distinct CDR3 sequences, around 15% being singletons. As for time point: newly diagnosed GD, antithyroid drugs for less than 3 months. Preparation of the TCR library used RNA extracted from PBMCs. For this clonotype: Its cognate antigen is unknown.

Another study also made use of these data, one on T cells in Graves' hyperthyroidism and ophthalmopathy. In that study: Graves' hyperthyroidism qualified as stable when ophthalmopathy did not progress within 18 months. Most expanded thyroid clonotypes above 0.001 also appeared in blood.

This specimen consisted of peripheral blood mononuclear cells (PBMCs), obtained at new diagnosis, from a patient treated with antithyroid drugs. The rearrangement uses TRBV5-1 and TRBJ2-7; 8 positions agree with TRBD1. The sequence came from a man in his forties with Graves disease. This chain's CDR3 is CASSLGQGFDEQYF. The CDR3 DNA reads as TGCGCCAGCAGCTTGGGACAGGGGTTCGACGAGCAGTACTTC.